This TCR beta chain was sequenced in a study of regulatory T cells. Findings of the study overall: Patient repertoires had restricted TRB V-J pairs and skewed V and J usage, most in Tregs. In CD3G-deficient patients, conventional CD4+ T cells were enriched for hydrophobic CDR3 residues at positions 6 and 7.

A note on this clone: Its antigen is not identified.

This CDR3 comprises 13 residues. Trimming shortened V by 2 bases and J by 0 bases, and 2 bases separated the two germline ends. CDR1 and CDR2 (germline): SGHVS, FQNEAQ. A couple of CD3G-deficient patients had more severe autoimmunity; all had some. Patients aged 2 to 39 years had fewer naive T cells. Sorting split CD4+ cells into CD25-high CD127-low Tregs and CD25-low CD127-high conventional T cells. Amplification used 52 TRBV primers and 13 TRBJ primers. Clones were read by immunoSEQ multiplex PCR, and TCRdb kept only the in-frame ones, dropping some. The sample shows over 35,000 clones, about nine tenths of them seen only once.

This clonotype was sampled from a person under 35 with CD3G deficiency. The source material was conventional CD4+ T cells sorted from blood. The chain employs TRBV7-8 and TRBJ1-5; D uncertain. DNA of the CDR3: TGTGCCAGCAGCTTAACTAGCAATCAGCCCCAGCATTTT. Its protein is CASSLTSNQPQHF. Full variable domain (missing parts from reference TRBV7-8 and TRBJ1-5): GAGVSQSPRYKVAKRGQDVALRCDPISGHVSLFWYQQALGQGPEFLTYFQNEAQLDKSGLPSDRFFAERPEGSVSTLKIQRTQQEDSAVYLCASSLTSNQPQHFGDGTRLSIL.